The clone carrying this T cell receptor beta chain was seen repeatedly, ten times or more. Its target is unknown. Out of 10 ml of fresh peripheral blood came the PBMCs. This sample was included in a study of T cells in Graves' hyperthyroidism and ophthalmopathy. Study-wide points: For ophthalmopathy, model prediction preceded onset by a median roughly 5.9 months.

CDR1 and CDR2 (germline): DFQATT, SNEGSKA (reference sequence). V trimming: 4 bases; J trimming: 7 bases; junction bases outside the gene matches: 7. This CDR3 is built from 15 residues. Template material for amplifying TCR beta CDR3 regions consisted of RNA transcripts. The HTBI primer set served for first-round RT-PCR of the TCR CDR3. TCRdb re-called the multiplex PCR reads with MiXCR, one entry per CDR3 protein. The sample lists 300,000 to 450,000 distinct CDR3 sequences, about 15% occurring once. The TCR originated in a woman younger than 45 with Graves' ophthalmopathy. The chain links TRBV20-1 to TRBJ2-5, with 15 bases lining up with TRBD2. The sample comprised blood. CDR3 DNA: TGCAGTGCTAACGGACTAGCGGGGGGGATAGTGACCCAGTACTTC. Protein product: CSANGLAGGIVTQYF.